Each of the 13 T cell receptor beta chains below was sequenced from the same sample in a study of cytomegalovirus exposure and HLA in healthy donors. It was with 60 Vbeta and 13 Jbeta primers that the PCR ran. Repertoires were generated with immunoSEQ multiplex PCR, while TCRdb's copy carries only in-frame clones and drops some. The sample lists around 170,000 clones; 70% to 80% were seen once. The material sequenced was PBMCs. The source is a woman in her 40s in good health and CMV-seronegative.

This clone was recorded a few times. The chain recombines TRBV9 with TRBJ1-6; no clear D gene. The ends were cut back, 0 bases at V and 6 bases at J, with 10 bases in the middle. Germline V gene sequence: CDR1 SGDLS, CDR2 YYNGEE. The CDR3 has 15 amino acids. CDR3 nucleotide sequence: TGTGCCAGCAGCGTAGAAGAGGATCCTAATTCACCCCTCCACTTT. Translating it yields CASSVEEDPNSPLHF.

The CDR3 nucleotides read TGTGCCAGCAGTCGACAGGGGCGCTACACCGGGGAGCTGTTTTTT. Protein: CASSRQGRYTGELFF. The genes are TRBV9 and TRBJ2-2; TRBD1 matches 8 bases. Germline CDR1 reads SGDLS; CDR2 reads YYNGEE. V lost 5 bases, J lost 3 bases, and 6 bases stayed unmatched. CDR3 length: 15 residues.

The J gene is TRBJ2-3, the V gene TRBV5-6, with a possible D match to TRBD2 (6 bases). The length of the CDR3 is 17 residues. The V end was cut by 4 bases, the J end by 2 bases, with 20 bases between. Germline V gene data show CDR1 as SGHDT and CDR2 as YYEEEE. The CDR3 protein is CASSQKTGVRTTDTQYF. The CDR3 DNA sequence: TGTGCCAGCAGCCAAAAAACGGGAGTCAGGACCACAGATACGCAGTATTTT.

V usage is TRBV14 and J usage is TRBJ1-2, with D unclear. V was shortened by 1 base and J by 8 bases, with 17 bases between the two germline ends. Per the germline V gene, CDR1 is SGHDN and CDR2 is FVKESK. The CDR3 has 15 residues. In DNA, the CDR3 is TGTGCCAGCAGCCAAGTGGAGGCGGTTCTGGGCGGCTACACCTTC. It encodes CASSQVEAVLGGYTF.

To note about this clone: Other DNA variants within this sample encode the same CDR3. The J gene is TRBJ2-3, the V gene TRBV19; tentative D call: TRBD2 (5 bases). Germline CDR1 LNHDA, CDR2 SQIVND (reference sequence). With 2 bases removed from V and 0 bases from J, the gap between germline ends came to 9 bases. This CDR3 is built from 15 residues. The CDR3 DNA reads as TGTGCCAGTAGTATACTAGCAGCTAGCACAGATACGCAGTATTTT. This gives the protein CASSILAASTDTQYF. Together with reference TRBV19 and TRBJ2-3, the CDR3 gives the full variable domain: DGGITQSPKYLFRKEGQNVTLSCEQNLNHDAMYWYRQDPGQGLRLIYYSQIVNDFQKGDIAEGYSVSREKKESFPLTVTSAQKNPTAFYLCASSILAASTDTQYFGPGTRLTVL.

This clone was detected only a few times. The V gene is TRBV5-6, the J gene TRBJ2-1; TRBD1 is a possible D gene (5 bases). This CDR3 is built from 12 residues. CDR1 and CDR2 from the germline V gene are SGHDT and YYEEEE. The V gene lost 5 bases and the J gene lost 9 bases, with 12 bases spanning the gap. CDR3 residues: CASRAGLLEQFF. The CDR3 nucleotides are TGTGCCAGCAGGGCAGGGCTACTTGAGCAGTTCTTC.

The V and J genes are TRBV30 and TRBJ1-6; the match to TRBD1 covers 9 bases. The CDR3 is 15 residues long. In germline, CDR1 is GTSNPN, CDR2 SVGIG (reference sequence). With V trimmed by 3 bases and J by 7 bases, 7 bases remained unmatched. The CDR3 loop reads CAWRKTGGRNSPLHF. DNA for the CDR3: TGTGCCTGGAGGAAGACAGGGGGAAGGAATTCACCCCTCCACTTT.

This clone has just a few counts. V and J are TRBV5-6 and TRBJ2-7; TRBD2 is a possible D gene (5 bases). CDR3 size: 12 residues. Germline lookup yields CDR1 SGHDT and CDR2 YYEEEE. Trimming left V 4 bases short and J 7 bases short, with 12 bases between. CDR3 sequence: CASSQARGEQYF. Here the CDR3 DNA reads TGTGCCAGCAGCCAAGCCCGAGGGGAGCAGTACTTC.

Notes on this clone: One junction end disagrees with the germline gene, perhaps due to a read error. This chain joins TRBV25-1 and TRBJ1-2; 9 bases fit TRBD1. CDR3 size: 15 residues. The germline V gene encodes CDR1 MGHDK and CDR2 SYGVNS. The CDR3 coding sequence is TGTGCCAGCAGTTTCGCCGGGACAGGGACTATGGGCTACCCCTTC. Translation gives CASSFAGTGTMGYPF.

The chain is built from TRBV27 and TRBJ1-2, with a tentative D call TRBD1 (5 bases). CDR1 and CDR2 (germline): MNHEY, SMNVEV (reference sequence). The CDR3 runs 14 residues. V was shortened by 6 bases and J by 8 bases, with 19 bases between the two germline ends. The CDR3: CASRSSAGGRGYTF. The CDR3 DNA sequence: TGTGCCAGCAGATCCTCTGCGGGGGGAAGGGGCTACACCTTC.

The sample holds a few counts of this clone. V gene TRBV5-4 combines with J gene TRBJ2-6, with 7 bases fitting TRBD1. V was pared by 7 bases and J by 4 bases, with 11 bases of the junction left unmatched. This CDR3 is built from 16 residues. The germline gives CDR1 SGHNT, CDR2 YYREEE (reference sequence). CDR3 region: CASGVEGAKGANVLTF. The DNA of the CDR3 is TGTGCCAGCGGTGTAGAGGGGGCAAAAGGGGCCAACGTCCTGACTTTC. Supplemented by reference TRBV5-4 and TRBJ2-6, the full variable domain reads ETGVTQSPTHLIKTRGQQVTLRCSSQSGHNTVSWYQQALGQGPQFIFQYYREEENGRGNFPPRFSGLQFPNYSSELNVNALELDDSALYLCASGVEGAKGANVLTFGAGSRLTVL.

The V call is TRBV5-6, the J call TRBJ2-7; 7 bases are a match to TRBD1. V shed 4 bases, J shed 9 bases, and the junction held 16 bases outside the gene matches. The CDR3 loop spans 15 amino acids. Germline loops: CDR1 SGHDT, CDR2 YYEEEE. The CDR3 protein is CASSGTGTAFCVQYF. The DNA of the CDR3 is TGTGCCAGCAGCGGAACCGGGACAGCCTTTTGTGTGCAGTACTTC.

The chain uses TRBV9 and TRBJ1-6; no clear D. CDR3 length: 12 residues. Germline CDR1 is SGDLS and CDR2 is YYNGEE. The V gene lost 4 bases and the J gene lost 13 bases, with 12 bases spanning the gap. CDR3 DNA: TGTGCCAGCAGCCCGTCTGGCGGGCCCCTCCACTTT. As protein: CASSPSGGPLHF.